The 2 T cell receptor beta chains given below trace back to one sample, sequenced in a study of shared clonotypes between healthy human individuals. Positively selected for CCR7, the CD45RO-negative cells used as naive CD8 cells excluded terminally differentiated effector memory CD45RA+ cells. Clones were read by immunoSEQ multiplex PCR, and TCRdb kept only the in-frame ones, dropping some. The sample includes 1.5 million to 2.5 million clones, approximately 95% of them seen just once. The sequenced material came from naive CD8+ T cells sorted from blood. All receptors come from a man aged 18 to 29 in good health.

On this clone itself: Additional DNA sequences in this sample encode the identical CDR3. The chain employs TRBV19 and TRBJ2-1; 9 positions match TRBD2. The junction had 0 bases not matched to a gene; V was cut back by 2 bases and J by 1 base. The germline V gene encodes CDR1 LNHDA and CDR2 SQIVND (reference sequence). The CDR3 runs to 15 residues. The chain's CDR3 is CASSISGGSYNEQFF. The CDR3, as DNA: TGTGCCAGTAGTATAAGCGGGGGGTCCTACAATGAGCAGTTCTTC.

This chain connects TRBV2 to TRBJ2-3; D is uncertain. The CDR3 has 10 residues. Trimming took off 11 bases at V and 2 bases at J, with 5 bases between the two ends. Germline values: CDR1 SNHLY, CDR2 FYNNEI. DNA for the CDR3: TGTGCCGGACCCACAGATACGCAGTATTTT. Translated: CAGPTDTQYF.